The rows below give T cell receptor beta chains drawn from one sample of a study of T-cell memory formation after mild COVID-19. TCRdb reanalysed the 5' RACE reads using MiXCR and keeps one entry per CDR3 protein. The sample lists about 290,000 distinct CDR3 sequences, roughly 15% occurring once. The sample was PBMCs or a T cell subset sorted from them (not recorded which). Receptors originate from a man in his late teens or twenties who had mild COVID-19 (a few samples of this study predate the infection). Cell type and time point are not known. The conserved cysteine and the conserved F or W are not part of the CDR3 here. Size is omitted from some rows. Given values are once, few, many or a class for expanded clones.

many,TRBJ2-1,TRBV7-6,ASSQDGYNEQF
few,TRBJ2-3,TRBV7-6,ASSLAAGGPFDTQY
many,TRBJ2-5,TRBV20-1,SARPGHLQETQY
few,TRBJ2-5,TRBV6-2/TRBV6-3,ASSYGAGHQETQY
many,TRBJ2-7,TRBV4-1,ASSQGMTGPDEQY
few,TRBJ1-2,TRBV6-2/TRBV6-3,ASSYSSTGESYGYT
-,TRBJ2-1,TRBV19,ASSPGTRGVDEQF
many,TRBJ2-7,TRBV19,ASSLDRGQTYEQY
-,TRBJ2-5,TRBV7-2,ASSVLGTQY
few,TRBJ2-2,TRBV7-6,ASSPGWQGVTGELF
few,TRBJ1-2,TRBV20-1,SATTPGQHNYGYT
-,TRBJ1-2,TRBV12-3/TRBV12-4,ASSWAQGAGGYT
-,TRBJ2-3,TRBV7-9,ASPGTGSPDTQY
-,TRBJ1-1,TRBV2,ASTSFVNTEAF
-,TRBJ2-3,TRBV12-3/TRBV12-4,ASKIRLAGTDTKY
-,TRBJ1-1,TRBV12-3/TRBV12-4,ASSLDRVMAF
-,TRBJ2-5,TRBV15,ATSRDFAQETQY
-,TRBJ1-2,TRBV5-1,ASRSDSYGYT
few,TRBJ1-2,TRBV6-5,ASTHGDRHPGGRGYT
-,TRBJ1-2,TRBV28,ASSLSGSTNYGYT
few,TRBJ2-3,TRBV9,ASSPVHGRGTDTQY
-,TRBJ1-1,TRBV7-8,ASTRTQGGTEAF
-,TRBJ2-3,TRBV6-5,ASSYSRAQDTQY
-,TRBJ2-7,TRBV2,ASRRTGVPYEQY
-,TRBJ1-6,TRBV5-1,ASSLGIDNSPLH
few,TRBJ1-1,TRBV14,ASSRDRGKTEAF
many,TRBJ2-5,TRBV20-1,SAQRYQETQY
few,TRBJ2-6,TRBV5-1,ASSLYVSGANVLT
few,TRBJ2-7,TRBV5-1,ASSLSGTGTYEQY
-,TRBJ2-2,TRBV6-5,ASRGLAGGTGELF
few,TRBJ2-7,TRBV4-3,ASSQDRGYAYEQY